This TCR beta chain came from a study of T-cell reconstitution after alpha-beta-depleted transplantation in children. Study-wide results and caveats: For some patients, TCRbeta diversity was high at day 60 because of recipient T cells and thymic progenitors that survived.

This clonotype was counted between two and nine times. Its antigen is unknown. Germline V lookup: CDR1 LNHNV, CDR2 YYDKDF (reference sequence). V gave up 1 base and J gave up 5 bases, with 5 bases separating them. The CDR3 has 13 amino acids. Preparation of the TCRbeta library used unique molecular identifiers. MiXCR was run by TCRdb on the PCR reads, yielding one entry per CDR3 protein. This sample has roughly 340,000 distinct CDR3 sequences; roughly 16% occur once, and the top ten carry around 38%. The sample consisted of PBMCs, mostly from graft donor cells, taken 360 days after TCRalphabeta/CD19-depleted stem cell transplant. The chain uses TRBV15 and TRBJ2-2; D remains ambiguous. This clonotype was obtained from a male patient aged 2-15 years who had a stem cell transplant for acute lymphoblastic leukemia, so the T cells may come from the graft donor. The CDR3 loop is CATSRGQTGELFF. DNA for the CDR3: TGTGCCACCAGCAGAGGTCAAACCGGGGAGCTGTTTTTT.